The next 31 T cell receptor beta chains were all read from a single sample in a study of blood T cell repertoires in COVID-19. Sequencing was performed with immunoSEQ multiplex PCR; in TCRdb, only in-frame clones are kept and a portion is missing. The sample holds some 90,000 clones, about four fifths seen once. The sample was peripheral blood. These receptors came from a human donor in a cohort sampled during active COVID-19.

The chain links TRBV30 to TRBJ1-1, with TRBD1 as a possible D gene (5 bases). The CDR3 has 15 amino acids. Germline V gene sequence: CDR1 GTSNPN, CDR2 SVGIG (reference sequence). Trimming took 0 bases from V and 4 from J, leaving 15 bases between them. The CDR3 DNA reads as TGTGCCTGGAGTGTAATCGGTCAGGGCGGCACTGAAGCTTTCTTT. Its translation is CAWSVIGQGGTEAFF.

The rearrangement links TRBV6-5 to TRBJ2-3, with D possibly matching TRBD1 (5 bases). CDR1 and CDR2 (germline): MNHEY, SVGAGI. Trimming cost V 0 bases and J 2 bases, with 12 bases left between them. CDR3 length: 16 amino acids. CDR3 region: CASSYSKGSTTDTQYF. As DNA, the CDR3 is TGTGCCAGCAGTTACTCGAAGGGGTCAACCACAGATACGCAGTATTTT.

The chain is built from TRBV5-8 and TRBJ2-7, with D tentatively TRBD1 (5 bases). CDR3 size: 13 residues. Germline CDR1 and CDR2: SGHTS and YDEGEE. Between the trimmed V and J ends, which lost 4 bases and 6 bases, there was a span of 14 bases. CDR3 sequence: CASSRNRLGEQYF. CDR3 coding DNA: TGTGCCAGCAGCAGGAACAGGCTAGGCGAGCAGTACTTC.

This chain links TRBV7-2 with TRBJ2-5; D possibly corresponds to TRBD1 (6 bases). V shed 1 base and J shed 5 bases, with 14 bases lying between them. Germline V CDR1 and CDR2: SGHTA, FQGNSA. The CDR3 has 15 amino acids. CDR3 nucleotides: TGTGCCAGCAGCTTAGAGCTCAGGGGCGGGGAGACCCAGTACTTC. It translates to CASSLELRGGETQYF.

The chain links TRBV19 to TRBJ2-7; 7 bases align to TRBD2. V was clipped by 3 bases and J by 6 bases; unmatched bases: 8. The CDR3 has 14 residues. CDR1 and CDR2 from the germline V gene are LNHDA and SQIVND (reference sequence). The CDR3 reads CASSIGGGPSEQYF. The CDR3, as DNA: TGTGCCAGTAGTATTGGGGGAGGGCCCTCCGAGCAGTACTTC. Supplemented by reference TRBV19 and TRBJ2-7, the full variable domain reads DGGITQSPKYLFRKEGQNVTLSCEQNLNHDAMYWYRQDPGQGLRLIYYSQIVNDFQKGDIAEGYSVSREKKESFPLTVTSAQKNPTAFYLCASSIGGGPSEQYFGPGTRLTVT.

For the CDR3, the DNA is TGTGCCAGCAGCGTAACTGGAGCAGAGCAGTTCTTC. Translation: CASSVTGAEQFF. This chain links TRBV9 with TRBJ2-1; D gene uncertain. With 1 base removed from V and 10 bases from J, the gap between germline ends came to 9 bases. Germline V CDR1 and CDR2: SGDLS, YYNGEE. The length of the CDR3 is 12 residues.

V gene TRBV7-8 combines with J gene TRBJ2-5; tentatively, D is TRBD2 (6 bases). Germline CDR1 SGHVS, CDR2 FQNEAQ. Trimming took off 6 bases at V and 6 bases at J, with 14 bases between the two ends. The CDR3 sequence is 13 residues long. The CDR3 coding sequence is TGTGCCAGCAGATCTCGCGGGGAGCAGACCCAGTACTTC. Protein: CASRSRGEQTQYF.

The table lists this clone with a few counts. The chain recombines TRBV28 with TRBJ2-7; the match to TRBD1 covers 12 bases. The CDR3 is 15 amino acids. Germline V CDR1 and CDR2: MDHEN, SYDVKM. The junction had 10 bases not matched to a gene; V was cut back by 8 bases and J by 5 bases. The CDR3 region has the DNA TGTGCCAGCCCGCCCGGGACAGGGGGCTCGAACGAGCAGTACTTC. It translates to CASPPGTGGSNEQYF.

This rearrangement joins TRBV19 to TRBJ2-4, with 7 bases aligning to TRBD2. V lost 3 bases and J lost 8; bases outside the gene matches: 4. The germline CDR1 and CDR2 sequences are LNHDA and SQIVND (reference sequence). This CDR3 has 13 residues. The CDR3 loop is CASSMAGADIQYF. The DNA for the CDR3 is TGTGCCAGTAGTATGGCGGGAGCGGACATTCAGTACTTC.

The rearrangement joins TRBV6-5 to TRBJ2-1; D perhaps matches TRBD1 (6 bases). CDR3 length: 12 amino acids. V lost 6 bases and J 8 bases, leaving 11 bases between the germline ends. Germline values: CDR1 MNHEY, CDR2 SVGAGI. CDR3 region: CASSFTGYEQFF. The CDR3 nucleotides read TGTGCCAGCAGCTTCACAGGGTATGAGCAGTTCTTC.

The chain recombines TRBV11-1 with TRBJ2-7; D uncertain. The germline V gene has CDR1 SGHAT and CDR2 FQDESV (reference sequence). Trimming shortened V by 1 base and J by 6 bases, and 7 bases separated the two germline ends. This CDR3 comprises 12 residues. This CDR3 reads CASSLVFGEQYF. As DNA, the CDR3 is TGTGCCAGCAGCTTAGTTTTCGGCGAGCAGTACTTC.

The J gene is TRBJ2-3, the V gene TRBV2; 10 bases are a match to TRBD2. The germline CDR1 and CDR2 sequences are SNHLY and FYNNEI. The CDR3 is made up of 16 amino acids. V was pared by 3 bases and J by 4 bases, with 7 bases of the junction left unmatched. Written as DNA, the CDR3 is TGTGCCAGCAGTGACGGAATTAGCGGGAGGTCAGATACGCAGTATTTT. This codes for CASSDGISGRSDTQYF.

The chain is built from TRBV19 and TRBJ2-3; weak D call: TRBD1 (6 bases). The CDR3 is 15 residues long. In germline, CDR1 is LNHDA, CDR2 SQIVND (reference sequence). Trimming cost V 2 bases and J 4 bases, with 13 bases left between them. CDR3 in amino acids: CASSIRPQGSDTQYF. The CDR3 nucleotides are TGTGCCAGTAGTATACGGCCCCAGGGGTCAGATACGCAGTATTTT.

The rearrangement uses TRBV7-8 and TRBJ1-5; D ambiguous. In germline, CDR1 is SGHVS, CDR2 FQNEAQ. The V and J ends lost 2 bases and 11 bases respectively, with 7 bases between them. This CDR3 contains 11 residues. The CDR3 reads CASSLSGSQHF. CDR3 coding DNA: TGTGCCAGCAGCTTAAGCGGGTCCCAGCATTTT.

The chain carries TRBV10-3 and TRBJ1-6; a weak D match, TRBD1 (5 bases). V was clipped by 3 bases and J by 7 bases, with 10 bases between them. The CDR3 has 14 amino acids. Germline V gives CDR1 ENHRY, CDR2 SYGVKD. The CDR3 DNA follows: TGTGCCATCAGTGACGGGCAGGGCAATTCACCCCTCCACTTT. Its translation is CAISDGQGNSPLHF.

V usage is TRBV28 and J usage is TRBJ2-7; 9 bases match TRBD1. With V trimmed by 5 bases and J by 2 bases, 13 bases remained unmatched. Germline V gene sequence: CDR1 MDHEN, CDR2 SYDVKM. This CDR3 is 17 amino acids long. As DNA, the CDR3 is TGTGCCAGCAGTCCCTCCGGGACAGGGAGAAGGACCTACGAGCAGTACTTC. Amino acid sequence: CASSPSGTGRRTYEQYF.

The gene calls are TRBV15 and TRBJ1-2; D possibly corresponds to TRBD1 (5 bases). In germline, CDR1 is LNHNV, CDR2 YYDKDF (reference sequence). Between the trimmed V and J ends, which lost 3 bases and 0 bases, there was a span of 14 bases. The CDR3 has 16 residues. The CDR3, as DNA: TGTGCCACCAGCAGGGGGGGGACGGAAGCTAACTATGGCTACACCTTC. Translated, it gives CATSRGGTEANYGYTF. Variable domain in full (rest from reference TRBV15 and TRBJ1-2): DAMVIQNPRYQVTQFGKPVTLSCSQTLNHNVMYWYQQKSSQAPKLLFHYYDKDFNNEADTPDNFQSRRPNTSFCFLDIRSPGLGDTAMYLCATSRGGTEANYGYTFGSGTRLTVV.

CDR3 protein: CAWSVGLAGGPKKLFF. In DNA form, the CDR3 reads TGTGCCTGGAGTGTAGGGCTAGCGGGAGGGCCGAAAAAACTGTTTTTT. The chain is built from TRBV30 and TRBJ1-4; D call uncertain. The CDR3 is 16 amino acids. Per the germline V gene, CDR1 is GTSNPN and CDR2 is SVGIG (reference sequence). The germline V and J ends were trimmed by 0 bases and 9 bases, with 20 bases remaining between them.

The CDR3 here is CASGLAGGYNEQFF. CDR3 sequence (DNA): TGCGCCAGCGGACTAGCGGGAGGGTACAATGAGCAGTTCTTC. This chain uses TRBV5-1 with TRBJ2-1; TRBD2 agrees at 15 bases. CDR1 is SGHRS, CDR2 YFSETQ, per germline. V shed 7 bases, J shed 4 bases, and the junction held 0 bases outside the gene matches. This CDR3 spans 14 amino acids.

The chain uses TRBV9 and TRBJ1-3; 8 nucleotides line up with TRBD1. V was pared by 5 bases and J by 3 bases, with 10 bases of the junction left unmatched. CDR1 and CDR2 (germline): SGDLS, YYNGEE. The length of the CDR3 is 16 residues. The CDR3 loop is CASSPRTGRGGNTIYF. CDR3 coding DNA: TGTGCCAGCAGTCCAAGGACAGGGCGAGGTGGAAACACCATATATTTT.

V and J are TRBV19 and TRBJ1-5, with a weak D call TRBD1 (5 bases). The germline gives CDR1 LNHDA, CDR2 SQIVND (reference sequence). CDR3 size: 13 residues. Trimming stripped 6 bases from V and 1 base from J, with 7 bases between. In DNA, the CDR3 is TGTGCCAGTAGACAGGAGAGCAATCAGCCCCAGCATTTT. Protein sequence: CASRQESNQPQHF. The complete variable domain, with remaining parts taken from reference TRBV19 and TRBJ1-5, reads DGGITQSPKYLFRKEGQNVTLSCEQNLNHDAMYWYRQDPGQGLRLIYYSQIVNDFQKGDIAEGYSVSREKKESFPLTVTSAQKNPTAFYLCASRQESNQPQHFGDGTRLSIL.

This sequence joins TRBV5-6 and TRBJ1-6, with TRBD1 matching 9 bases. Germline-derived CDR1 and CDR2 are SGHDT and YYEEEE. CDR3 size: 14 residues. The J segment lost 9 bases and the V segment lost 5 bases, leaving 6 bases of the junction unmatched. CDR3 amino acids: CASRSTGGGSPLHF. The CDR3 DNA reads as TGTGCCAGCAGGAGCACAGGGGGCGGTTCACCCCTCCACTTT.

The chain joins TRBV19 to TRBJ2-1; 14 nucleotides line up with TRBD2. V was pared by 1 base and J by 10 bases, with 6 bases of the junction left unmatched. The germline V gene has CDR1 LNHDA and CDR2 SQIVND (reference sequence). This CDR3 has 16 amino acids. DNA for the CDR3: TGTGCCAGTAGTATAGGGGGACTAGCGGGAGCTAGGGAGCAGTTCTTC. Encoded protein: CASSIGGLAGAREQFF. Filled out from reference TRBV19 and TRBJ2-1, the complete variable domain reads DGGITQSPKYLFRKEGQNVTLSCEQNLNHDAMYWYRQDPGQGLRLIYYSQIVNDFQKGDIAEGYSVSREKKESFPLTVTSAQKNPTAFYLCASSIGGLAGAREQFFGPGTRLTVL.

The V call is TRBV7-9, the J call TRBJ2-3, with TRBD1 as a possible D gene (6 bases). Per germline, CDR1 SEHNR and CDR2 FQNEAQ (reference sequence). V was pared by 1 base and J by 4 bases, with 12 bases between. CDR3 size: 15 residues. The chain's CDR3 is CASSLGGRGADTQYF. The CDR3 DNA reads TGTGCCAGCAGCTTAGGGGGCAGGGGCGCAGATACGCAGTATTTT. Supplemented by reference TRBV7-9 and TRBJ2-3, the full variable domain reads DTGVSQNPRHKITKRGQNVTFRCDPISEHNRLYWYRQTLGQGPEFLTYFQNEAQLEKSRLLSDRFSAERPKGSFSTLEIQRTEQGDSAMYLCASSLGGRGADTQYFGPGTRLTVL.

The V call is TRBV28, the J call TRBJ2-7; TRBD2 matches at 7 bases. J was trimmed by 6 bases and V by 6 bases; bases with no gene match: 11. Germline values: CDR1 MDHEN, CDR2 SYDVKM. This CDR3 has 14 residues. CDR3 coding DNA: TGTGCCAGCAGACCCGTGGTAGCGGGCCTCGAGCAGTACTTC. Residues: CASRPVVAGLEQYF. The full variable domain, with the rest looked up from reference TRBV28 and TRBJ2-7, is DVKVTQSSRYLVKRTGEKVFLECVQDMDHENMFWYRQDPGLGLRLIYFSYDVKMKEKGDIPEGYSVSREKKERFSLILESASTNQTSMYLCASRPVVAGLEQYFGPGTRLTVT.

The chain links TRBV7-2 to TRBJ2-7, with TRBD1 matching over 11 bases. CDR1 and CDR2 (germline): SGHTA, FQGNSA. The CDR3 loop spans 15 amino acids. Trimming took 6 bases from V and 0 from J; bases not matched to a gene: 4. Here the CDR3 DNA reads TGTGCCAGCAGACCGGGACAGGGGGGCTCCTACGAGCAGTACTTC. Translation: CASRPGQGGSYEQYF. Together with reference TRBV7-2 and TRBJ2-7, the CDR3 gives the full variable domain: GAGVSQSPSNKVTEKGKDVELRCDPISGHTALYWYRQSLGQGLEFLIYFQGNSAPDKSGLPSDRFSAERTGGSVSTLTIQRTQQEDSAVYLCASRPGQGGSYEQYFGPGTRLTVT.

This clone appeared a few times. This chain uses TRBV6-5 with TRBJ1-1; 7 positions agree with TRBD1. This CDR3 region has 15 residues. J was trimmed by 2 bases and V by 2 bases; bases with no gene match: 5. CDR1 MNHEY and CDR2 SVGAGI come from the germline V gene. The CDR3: CASSYEAGGNTEAFF. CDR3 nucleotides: TGTGCCAGCAGTTACGAAGCAGGGGGTAACACTGAAGCTTTCTTT.

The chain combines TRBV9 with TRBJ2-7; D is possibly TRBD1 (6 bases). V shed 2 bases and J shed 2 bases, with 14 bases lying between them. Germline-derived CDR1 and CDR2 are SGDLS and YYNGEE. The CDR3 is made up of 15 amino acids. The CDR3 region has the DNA TGTGCCAGCAGCGTCGGACAGTCCGAGCCCTACGAGCAGTACTTC. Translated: CASSVGQSEPYEQYF.

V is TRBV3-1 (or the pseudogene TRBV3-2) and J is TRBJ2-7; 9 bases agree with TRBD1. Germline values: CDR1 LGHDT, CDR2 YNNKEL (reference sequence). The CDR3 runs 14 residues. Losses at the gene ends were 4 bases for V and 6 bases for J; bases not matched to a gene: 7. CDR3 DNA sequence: TGTGCCAGCAGCCCAAAACAGGGGGCCGCCGAGCAGTACTTC. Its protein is CASSPKQGAAEQYF.

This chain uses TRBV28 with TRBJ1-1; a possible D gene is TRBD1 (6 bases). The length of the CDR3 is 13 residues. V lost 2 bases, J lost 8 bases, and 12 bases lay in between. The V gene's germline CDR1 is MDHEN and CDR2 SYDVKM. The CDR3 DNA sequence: TGTGCCAGCAGTTTACAGGGGCCGACAGAAGCTTTCTTT. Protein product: CASSLQGPTEAFF.

CDR3 residues: CASSLGASGAGHLSYEQYF. Written as DNA, the CDR3 is TGTGCCAGCAGCTTAGGGGCTAGTGGAGCGGGACATCTATCCTACGAGCAGTACTTC. The chain carries TRBV7-9 and TRBJ2-7, with D maybe TRBD2 (7 bases). The V gene's germline CDR1 is SEHNR and CDR2 FQNEAQ (reference sequence). The CDR3 consists of 19 residues. The V gene lost 1 base and the J gene lost 1 base, with 23 bases spanning the gap.